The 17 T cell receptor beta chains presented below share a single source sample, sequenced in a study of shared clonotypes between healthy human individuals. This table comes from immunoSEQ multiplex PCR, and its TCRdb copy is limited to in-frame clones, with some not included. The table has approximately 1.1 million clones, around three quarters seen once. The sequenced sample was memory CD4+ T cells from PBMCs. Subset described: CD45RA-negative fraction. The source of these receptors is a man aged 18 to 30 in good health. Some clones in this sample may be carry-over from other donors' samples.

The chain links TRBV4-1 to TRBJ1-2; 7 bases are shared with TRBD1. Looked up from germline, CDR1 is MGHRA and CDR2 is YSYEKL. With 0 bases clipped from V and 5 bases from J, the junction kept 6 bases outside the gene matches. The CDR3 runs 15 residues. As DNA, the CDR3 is TGCGCCAGCAGCCAAGATCGTGCCAGGGGGTATGGCTACACCTTC. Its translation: CASSQDRARGYGYTF.

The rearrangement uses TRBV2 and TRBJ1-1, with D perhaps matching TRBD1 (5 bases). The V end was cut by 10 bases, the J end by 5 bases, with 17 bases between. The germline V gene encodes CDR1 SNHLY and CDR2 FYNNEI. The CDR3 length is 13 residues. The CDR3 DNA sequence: TGTGCCACCTTAACTGGGGGTAATACTGAAGCTTTCTTT. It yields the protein CATLTGGNTEAFF.

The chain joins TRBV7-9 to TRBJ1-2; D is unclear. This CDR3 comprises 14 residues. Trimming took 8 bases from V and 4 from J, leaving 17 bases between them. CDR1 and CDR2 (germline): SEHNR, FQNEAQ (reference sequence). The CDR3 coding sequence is TGTGCCAGCCCCGTTGGCCTGGAGGGCTATGGCTACACCTTC. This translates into CASPVGLEGYGYTF.

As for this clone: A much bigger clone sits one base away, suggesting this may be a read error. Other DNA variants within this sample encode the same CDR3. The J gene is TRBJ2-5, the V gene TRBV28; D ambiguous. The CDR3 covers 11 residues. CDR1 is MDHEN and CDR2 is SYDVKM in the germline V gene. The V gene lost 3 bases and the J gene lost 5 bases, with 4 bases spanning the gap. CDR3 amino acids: CASSFRETQYF. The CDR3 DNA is TGTGCCAGCAGTTTTAGGGAGACCCAGTACTTC.

The CDR3 spells CASNEAKNIQYF. The CDR3 DNA reads TGTGCCAGCAATGAAGCCAAAAACATTCAGTACTTC. The chain recombines TRBV28 with TRBJ2-4; D remains unclear. The length of the CDR3 is 12 residues. Germline-derived CDR1 and CDR2 are MDHEN and SYDVKM. V lost 7 bases, J lost 0 bases, and 4 bases lay in between.

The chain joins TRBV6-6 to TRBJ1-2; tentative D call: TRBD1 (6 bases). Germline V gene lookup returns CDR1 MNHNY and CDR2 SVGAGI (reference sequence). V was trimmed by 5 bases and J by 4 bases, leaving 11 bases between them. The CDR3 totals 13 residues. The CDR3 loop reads CASSTTGGYGYTF. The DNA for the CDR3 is TGTGCCAGCAGTACGACAGGAGGCTATGGCTACACCTTC.

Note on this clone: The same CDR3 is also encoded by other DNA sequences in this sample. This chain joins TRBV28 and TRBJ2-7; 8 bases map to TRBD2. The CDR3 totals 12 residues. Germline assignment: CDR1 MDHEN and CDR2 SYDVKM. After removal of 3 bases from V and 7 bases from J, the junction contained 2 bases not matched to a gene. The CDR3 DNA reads TGTGCCAGCAGTTTCTCGGGAGGGGAGCAGTACTTC. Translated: CASSFSGGEQYF. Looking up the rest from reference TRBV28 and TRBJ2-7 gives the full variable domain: DVKVTQSSRYLVKRTGEKVFLECVQDMDHENMFWYRQDPGLGLRLIYFSYDVKMKEKGDIPEGYSVSREKKERFSLILESASTNQTSMYLCASSFSGGEQYFGPGTRLTVT.

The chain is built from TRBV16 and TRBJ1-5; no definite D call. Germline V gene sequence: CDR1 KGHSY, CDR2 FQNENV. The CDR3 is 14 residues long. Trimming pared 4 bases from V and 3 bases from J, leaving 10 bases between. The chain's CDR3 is CASSPHGDNQPQHF. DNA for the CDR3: TGTGCCAGCAGCCCCCATGGAGACAATCAGCCCCAGCATTTT.

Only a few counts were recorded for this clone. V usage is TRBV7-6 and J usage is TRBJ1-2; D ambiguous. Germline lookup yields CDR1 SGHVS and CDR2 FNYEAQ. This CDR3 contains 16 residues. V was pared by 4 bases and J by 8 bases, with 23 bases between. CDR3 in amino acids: CASSSLGAGNGLGYTF. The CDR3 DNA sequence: TGTGCCAGCAGCTCGCTCGGAGCGGGGAATGGTCTCGGCTACACCTTC.

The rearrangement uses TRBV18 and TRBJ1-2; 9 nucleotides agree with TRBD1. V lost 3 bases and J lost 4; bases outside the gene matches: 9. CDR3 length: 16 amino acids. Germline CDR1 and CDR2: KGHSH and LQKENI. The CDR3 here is CASSPPGVQGAYGYTF. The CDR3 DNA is TGTGCCAGCTCACCTCCTGGTGTACAGGGGGCCTATGGCTACACCTTC.

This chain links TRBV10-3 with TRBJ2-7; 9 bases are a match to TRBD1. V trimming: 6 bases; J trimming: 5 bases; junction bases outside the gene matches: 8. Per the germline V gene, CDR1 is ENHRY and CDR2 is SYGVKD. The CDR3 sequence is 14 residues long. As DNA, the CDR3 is TGTGCCATCAGATCTACAGGGGGCGTAGACGAGCAGTACTTC. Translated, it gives CAIRSTGGVDEQYF.

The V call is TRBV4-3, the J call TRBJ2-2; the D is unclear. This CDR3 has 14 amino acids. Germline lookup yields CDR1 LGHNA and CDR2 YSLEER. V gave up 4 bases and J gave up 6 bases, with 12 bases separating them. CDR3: CASSRFQSAGELFF. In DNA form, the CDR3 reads TGCGCCAGCAGCCGGTTCCAGTCGGCCGGGGAGCTGTTTTTT.

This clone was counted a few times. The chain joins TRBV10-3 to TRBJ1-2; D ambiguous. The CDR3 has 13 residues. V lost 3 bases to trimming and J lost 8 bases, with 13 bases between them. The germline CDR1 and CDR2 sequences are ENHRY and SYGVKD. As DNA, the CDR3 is TGTGCCATCAGTGACCGACCAGCGGAGGGCTACACCTTC. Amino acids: CAISDRPAEGYTF.

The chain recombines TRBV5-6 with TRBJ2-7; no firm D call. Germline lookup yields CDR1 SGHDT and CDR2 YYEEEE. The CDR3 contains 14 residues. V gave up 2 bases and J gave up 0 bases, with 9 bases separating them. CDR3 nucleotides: TGTGCCAGCAGCTTCACTGTAAACTCCTACGAGCAGTACTTC. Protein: CASSFTVNSYEQYF.

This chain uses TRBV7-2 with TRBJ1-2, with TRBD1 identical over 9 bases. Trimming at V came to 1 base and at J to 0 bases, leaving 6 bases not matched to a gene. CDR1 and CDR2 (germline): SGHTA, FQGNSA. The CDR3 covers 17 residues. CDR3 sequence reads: CASSLGGTGGANYGYTF. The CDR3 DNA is TGTGCCAGCAGCTTAGGAGGAACAGGGGGCGCTAACTATGGCTACACCTTC.

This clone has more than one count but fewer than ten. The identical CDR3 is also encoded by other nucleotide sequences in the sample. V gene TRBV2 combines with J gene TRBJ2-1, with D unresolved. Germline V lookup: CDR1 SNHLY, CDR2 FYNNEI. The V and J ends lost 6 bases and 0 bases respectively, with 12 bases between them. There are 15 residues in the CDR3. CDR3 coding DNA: TGTGCCAGCAGGGGCGGCTCTAGCTCCTACAATGAGCAGTTCTTC. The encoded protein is CASRGGSSSYNEQFF.

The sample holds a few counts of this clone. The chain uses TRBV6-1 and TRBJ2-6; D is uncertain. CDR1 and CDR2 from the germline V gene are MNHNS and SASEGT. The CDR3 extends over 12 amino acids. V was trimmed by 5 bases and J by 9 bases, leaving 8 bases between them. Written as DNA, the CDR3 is TGTGCCAGCAGTTCCGGGTTCAACGTCCTGACTTTC. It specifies CASSSGFNVLTF.